What follows are 10 T cell receptor beta chains derived from one specimen sequenced in a study of T cell responses to AZD1222 COVID-19 vaccine (dated by TCRdb to 2020 to 2023). Libraries were built with the immunoSEQ multiplex PCR assay. TCRdb took over this immuneACCESS table, retaining in-frame rearrangements with V and J assigned. Such tables are incomplete; in checked studies, under half of the missing clones stem from an unresolved V gene, and the remainder is unexplained. The sample yields roughly 270,000 clones; almost 95% were counted once. The ten largest account for 0.55% of the sample. The sample's time point label, in plain terms: about 28 days (+/-7) after the second vaccine dose. Sequencing used peripheral blood, obtained 28 days after the second AZD1222 dose. These receptors came from an adult who received the AZD1222 COVID-19 vaccine.

V is TRBV19 and J is TRBJ1-5; TRBD1 is a possible D gene (5 bases). The V gene lost 6 bases and the J gene lost 3 bases, with 9 bases spanning the gap. This CDR3 comprises 13 residues. Germline lookup yields CDR1 LNHDA and CDR2 SQIVND (reference sequence). CDR3 residues: CASRRQINQPQHF. DNA for the CDR3: TGTGCCAGTAGAAGACAGATCAATCAGCCCCAGCATTTT.

The chain has TRBV6-4 and TRBJ2-1, with D perhaps given as TRBD1 or TRBD2 (5 bases each). CDR1 is MRHNA and CDR2 is SNTAGT in the germline V gene. CDR3 length: 13 amino acids. The germline V and J ends were trimmed by 9 bases and 7 bases, with 16 bases remaining between them. The DNA of the CDR3 is TGTGCCAGTCCGGGGACCAACAAAAATGAGCAGTTCTTC. This encodes CASPGTNKNEQFF.

The chain uses TRBV3-1 (or the pseudogene TRBV3-2) and TRBJ2-7; D possibly matches TRBD1 or TRBD2 (5 bases each). Trimming removed 3 bases from V and 0 bases from J, with 12 bases in between. CDR1 is LGHDT and CDR2 is YNNKEL in the germline V gene (reference sequence). The CDR3 is made up of 15 amino acids. As DNA, the CDR3 is TGTGCCAGCAGCCAGGGACCGCAGGACTCCTACGAGCAGTACTTC. As protein: CASSQGPQDSYEQYF.

The chain employs TRBV2 and TRBJ1-5; 10 nucleotides agree with TRBD1. Germline CDR1 is SNHLY and CDR2 is FYNNEI. V trimming: 4 bases; J trimming: 6 bases; junction bases outside the gene matches: 6. There are 15 residues in the CDR3. CDR3 region: CASSGADRGLQPQHF. The CDR3 nucleotides are TGTGCCAGCAGTGGGGCAGACAGGGGGCTTCAGCCCCAGCATTTT.

The V and J genes are TRBV23-1 and TRBJ1-5; D ambiguous. TRBV23-1 has ORF status, its function being uncertain. The CDR3 is 16 residues long. Trimming took 3 bases from V and 0 from J, leaving 12 bases between them. The CDR3 DNA is TGCGCCAGCAGTCACCCCAGGACGGTTAGCAATCAGCCCCAGCATTTT. The encoded protein is CASSHPRTVSNQPQHF.

The V call is TRBV28, the J call TRBJ2-7; 11 nucleotides agree with TRBD1. Germline V gene data show CDR1 as MDHEN and CDR2 as SYDVKM. V trimming: 4 bases; J trimming: 3 bases; junction bases outside the gene matches: 5. The CDR3 consists of 15 residues. CDR3 nucleotides: TGTGCCAGCAGTTCAGGGACAGGGGGGATCTACGAGCAGTACTTC. This codes for CASSSGTGGIYEQYF. The full variable domain, in which reference TRBV28 and TRBJ2-7 provide the parts outside the CDR3, is DVKVTQSSRYLVKRTGEKVFLECVQDMDHENMFWYRQDPGLGLRLIYFSYDVKMKEKGDIPEGYSVSREKKERFSLILESASTNQTSMYLCASSSGTGGIYEQYFGPGTRLTVT.

The J gene is TRBJ2-6, the V gene TRBV6-2 or TRBV6-3, with 16 bases fitting TRBD2. The V and J ends lost 6 bases and 2 bases, in that order; junction bases with no gene match: 13. Germline assignment: CDR1 MNHEY and CDR2 SVGEGT. The CDR3 is 21 amino acids. CDR3 sequence (DNA): TGTGCCAGCAGCCCCCCCGGGACTAGCGGGAGGGCCGGGCCTGGGGCCAACGTCCTGACTTTC. This encodes CASSPPGTSGRAGPGANVLTF.

This chain connects TRBV6-5 to TRBJ1-3; D remains unclear. Germline CDR1 is MNHEY and CDR2 is SVGAGI. The CDR3 extends over 15 amino acids. V was pared by 8 bases and J by 5 bases, with 19 bases between. The DNA for the CDR3 is TGTGCCAGCGGCCCCGGGAGGCTTTCTAGAAACACCATATATTTT. Translating it yields CASGPGRLSRNTIYF.

This chain connects TRBV4-2 to TRBJ2-2; 8 bases fit TRBD2. V shed 0 bases and J 5 bases; nucleotides not matched to a gene: 8. The CDR3 totals 17 residues. In germline, CDR1 is LGHNA, CDR2 YNFKEQ. CDR3 bases: TGTGCCAGCAGCCAAGATGGGGTAGCGGGACGAACCGGGGAGCTGTTTTTT. Protein product: CASSQDGVAGRTGELFF.

In the case of this clone: A read error may account for a junction end that differs from germline. In DNA form, the CDR3 reads TGCGCCAGCAATGAGGAATATCCGAACACCGGGGAGCTGTTTTTT. This codes for CASNEEYPNTGELFF. The chain employs TRBV10-2 and TRBJ2-2; D remains ambiguous. The CDR3 has 15 amino acids. Per germline, CDR1 WSHSY and CDR2 SAAADI.